The clone carrying this T cell receptor beta chain was counted once. TCRdb's copy holds only in-frame clones and misses some; the assay was immunoSEQ multiplex PCR. The sample contains some 70,000 clones, 80% to 90% of which appear only once. The sample belongs to a study of blood T cell repertoires in COVID-19. In the study overall: Donors in the United States, Italy and Spain gave samples during acute or convalescent COVID-19.

CDR3 length: 11 residues. V shed 2 bases and J shed 6 bases, with 4 bases lying between them. CDR1 and CDR2 (germline): SGHRS, YFSETQ. The sequencing input was peripheral blood. The source is a human donor in a cohort sampled during active COVID-19. This chain joins TRBV5-1 and TRBJ2-3; D ambiguous. The CDR3 reads CASSFQDTQYF. As DNA, the CDR3 is TGCGCCAGCAGCTTCCAGGATACGCAGTATTTT.